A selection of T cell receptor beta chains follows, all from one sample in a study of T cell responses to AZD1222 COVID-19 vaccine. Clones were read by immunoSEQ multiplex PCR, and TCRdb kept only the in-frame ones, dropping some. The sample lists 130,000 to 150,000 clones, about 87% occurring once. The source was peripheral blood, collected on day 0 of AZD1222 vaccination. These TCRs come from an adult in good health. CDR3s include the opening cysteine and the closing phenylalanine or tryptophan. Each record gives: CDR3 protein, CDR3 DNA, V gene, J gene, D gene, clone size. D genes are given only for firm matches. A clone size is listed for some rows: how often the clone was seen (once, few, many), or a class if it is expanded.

CDR3aa: CASSSIQSTGTSLYEQYF; CDR3nt: TGTGCCAGCAGCTCAATACAGAGTACCGGGACTTCTCTGTACGAGCAGTACTTC; v_gene: TRBV5-6; j_gene: TRBJ2-7; d_gene: NA; abundance: NA
CDR3aa: CASSLRENYGYTF; CDR3nt: TGTGCCAGCAGCTTAAGGGAGAACTATGGCTACACCTTC; v_gene: TRBV7-9; j_gene: TRBJ1-2; d_gene: NA; abundance: once
CDR3aa: CASSRGGTGELFF; CDR3nt: TGTGCCAGCAGCCGAGGGGGTACCGGGGAGCTGTTTTTT; v_gene: TRBV3-1/TRBV3-2; j_gene: TRBJ2-2; d_gene: NA; abundance: NA
CDR3aa: CASSQERLGSYGYTF; CDR3nt: TGCGCCAGCAGCCAAGAACGGTTGGGGAGCTATGGCTACACCTTC; v_gene: TRBV4-1; j_gene: TRBJ1-2; d_gene: NA; abundance: NA
CDR3aa: CASSPRSLRGGRDEQFF; CDR3nt: TGCGCCAGCAGCCCCAGGTCGTTGCGGGGGGGCCGCGATGAGCAGTTCTTC; v_gene: TRBV4-3; j_gene: TRBJ2-1; d_gene: TRBD2; abundance: NA
CDR3aa: CASSSAGGTNEKLFF; CDR3nt: TGTGCCAGCTCATCTGCGGGGGGAACTAATGAAAAACTGTTTTTT; v_gene: TRBV18; j_gene: TRBJ1-4; d_gene: NA; abundance: once
CDR3aa: CASKAVQGKWSNQPQHF; CDR3nt: TGTGCCAGCAAGGCCGTACAGGGAAAATGGAGCAATCAGCCCCAGCATTTT; v_gene: TRBV28; j_gene: TRBJ1-5; d_gene: NA; abundance: NA
CDR3aa: CASGLGTGGWQPQHF; CDR3nt: TGTGCTAGTGGTTTGGGTACAGGGGGCTGGCAGCCCCAGCATTTT; v_gene: TRBV12-5; j_gene: TRBJ1-5; d_gene: TRBD1; abundance: few
CDR3aa: CASSVEGNSDTQYF; CDR3nt: TGTGCCAGCAGTGTAGAGGGGAATTCAGATACGCAGTATTTT; v_gene: TRBV6-4; j_gene: TRBJ2-3; d_gene: NA; abundance: few
CDR3aa: CASARIRTGRYEQYF; CDR3nt: TGTGCCAGCGCGAGAATCAGGACAGGTCGCTACGAGCAGTACTTC; v_gene: TRBV5-6; j_gene: TRBJ2-7; d_gene: TRBD1; abundance: once
CDR3aa: CASSLTGNQPQHF; CDR3nt: TGTGCCAGCAGCCTCACAGGCAATCAGCCCCAGCATTTT; v_gene: TRBV3-1/TRBV3-2; j_gene: TRBJ1-5; d_gene: NA; abundance: NA
CDR3aa: CASSEGVRSYNEQFF; CDR3nt: TGTGCCAGCAGTGAAGGGGTAAGGTCCTACAATGAGCAGTTCTTC; v_gene: TRBV6-1; j_gene: TRBJ2-1; d_gene: NA; abundance: NA
CDR3aa: CASSDSSGLAGVTGELFF; CDR3nt: TGTGCCAGCAGTGACTCGTCGGGACTAGCGGGGGTTACGGGGGAGCTGTTTTTT; v_gene: TRBV6-4; j_gene: TRBJ2-2; d_gene: TRBD2; abundance: few
CDR3aa: CASSRDISGSTEAFF; CDR3nt: TGTGCCAGCAGCCGGGACATCTCCGGATCCACTGAAGCTTTCTTT; v_gene: TRBV7-9; j_gene: TRBJ1-1; d_gene: NA; abundance: NA
CDR3aa: CASSPEPDRGLGYTF; CDR3nt: TGCGCCAGCAGCCCGGAACCTGACAGGGGGCTCGGCTACACCTTC; v_gene: TRBV5-1; j_gene: TRBJ1-2; d_gene: TRBD1; abundance: NA
CDR3aa: CASSLTAQGRRDTQYF; CDR3nt: TGTGCCAGCAGCTTAACCGCGCAGGGGCGTAGAGATACGCAGTATTTT; v_gene: TRBV7-6; j_gene: TRBJ2-3; d_gene: NA; abundance: once
CDR3aa: CAISGGQGSGNTIYF; CDR3nt: TGTGCCATCAGTGGGGGACAGGGCTCTGGAAACACCATATATTTT; v_gene: TRBV10-3; j_gene: TRBJ1-3; d_gene: TRBD1; abundance: NA
CDR3aa: CASRGSNEKLFF; CDR3nt: TGTGCCAGTAGAGGAAGTAATGAAAAACTGTTTTTT; v_gene: TRBV19; j_gene: TRBJ1-4; d_gene: NA; abundance: NA
CDR3aa: CASSKRDRVTGYTF; CDR3nt: TGCGCCAGCAGCAAGCGGGACAGGGTAACAGGCTACACCTTC; v_gene: TRBV5-1; j_gene: TRBJ1-2; d_gene: TRBD1; abundance: NA
CDR3aa: CASSSGLAGGSYQETQYF; CDR3nt: TGTGCCAGCAGCTCGGGACTAGCGGGGGGCAGCTATCAAGAGACCCAGTACTTC; v_gene: TRBV7-8; j_gene: TRBJ2-5; d_gene: TRBD2; abundance: NA
CDR3aa: CAISGTSTEAFF; CDR3nt: TGTGCCATCAGTGGCACTAGCACTGAAGCTTTCTTT; v_gene: TRBV10-3; j_gene: TRBJ1-1; d_gene: NA; abundance: NA
CDR3aa: CAIRGRGGSSYEQYF; CDR3nt: TGTGCCATCCGAGGGCGCGGCGGGTCCTCCTACGAGCAGTACTTC; v_gene: TRBV28; j_gene: TRBJ2-7; d_gene: NA; abundance: NA
CDR3aa: CASRVSGTAAYSNQPQHF; CDR3nt: TGTGCCAGTAGAGTTTCCGGGACAGCGGCGTATAGCAATCAGCCCCAGCATTTT; v_gene: TRBV19; j_gene: TRBJ1-5; d_gene: TRBD1; abundance: NA
CDR3aa: CASSGGGYNSPLHF; CDR3nt: TGTGCCAGCAGTGGGGGCGGGTATAATTCACCCCTCCACTTT; v_gene: TRBV2; j_gene: TRBJ1-6; d_gene: NA; abundance: NA
CDR3aa: CATSDPGGTNTGELFF; CDR3nt: TGTGCCACCAGTGATCCAGGGGGAACGAACACCGGGGAGCTGTTTTTT; v_gene: TRBV24-1; j_gene: TRBJ2-2; d_gene: TRBD1; abundance: NA
CDR3aa: CASSLGWGDATNEKLFF; CDR3nt: TGTGCCAGCAGCTTGGGGTGGGGGGACGCAACTAATGAAAAACTGTTTTTT; v_gene: TRBV5-4; j_gene: TRBJ1-4; d_gene: NA; abundance: NA
CDR3aa: CASSLFRGDEAFF; CDR3nt: TGTGCCAGCAGCTTATTCAGGGGGGATGAAGCTTTCTTT; v_gene: TRBV7-9; j_gene: TRBJ1-1; d_gene: TRBD1; abundance: NA
CDR3aa: CAWRLAGGHRGNEQFF; CDR3nt: TGTGCCTGGAGGCTAGCGGGGGGCCACCGGGGGAATGAGCAGTTCTTC; v_gene: TRBV30; j_gene: TRBJ2-1; d_gene: TRBD2; abundance: NA